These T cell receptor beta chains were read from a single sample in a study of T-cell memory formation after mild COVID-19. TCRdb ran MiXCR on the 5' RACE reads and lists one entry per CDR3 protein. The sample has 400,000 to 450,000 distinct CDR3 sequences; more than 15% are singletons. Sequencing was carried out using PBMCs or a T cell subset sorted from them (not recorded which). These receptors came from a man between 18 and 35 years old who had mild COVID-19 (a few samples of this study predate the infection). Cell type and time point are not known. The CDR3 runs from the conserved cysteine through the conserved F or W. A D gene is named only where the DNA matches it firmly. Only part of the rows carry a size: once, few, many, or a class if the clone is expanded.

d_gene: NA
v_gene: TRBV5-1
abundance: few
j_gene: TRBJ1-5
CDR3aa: CASRSGDSNQPQHF
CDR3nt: TGCGCCAGTAGGAGTGGGGATAGCAATCAGCCCCAGCATTTT

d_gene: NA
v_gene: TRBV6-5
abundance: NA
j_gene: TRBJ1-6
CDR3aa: CASSYQLPGGPNSPLHF
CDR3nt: TGTGCCAGCAGCTACCAGCTACCGGGGGGGCCTAATTCACCCCTCCACTTT

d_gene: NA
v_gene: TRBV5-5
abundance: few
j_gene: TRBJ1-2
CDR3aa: CASSSRWGVGGYTF
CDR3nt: TGTGCCAGCAGCTCCCGATGGGGGGTCGGTGGCTACACCTTC

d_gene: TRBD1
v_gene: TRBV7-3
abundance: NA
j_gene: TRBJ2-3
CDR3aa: CASSEWVGTGAVGTQYF
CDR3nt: TGTGCCAGCAGCGAATGGGTCGGGACAGGGGCAGTTGGTACGCAGTATTTT

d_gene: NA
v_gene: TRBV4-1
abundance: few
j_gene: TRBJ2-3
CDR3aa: CASSQDWIPNTDTQYF
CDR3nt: TGCGCCAGCAGCCAAGACTGGATACCTAACACAGATACGCAGTATTTT

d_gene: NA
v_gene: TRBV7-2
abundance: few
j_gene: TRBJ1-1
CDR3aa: CASSLYLSGGTEAFF
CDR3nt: TGTGCCAGCAGCTTATATCTCTCGGGGGGAACTGAAGCTTTCTTT

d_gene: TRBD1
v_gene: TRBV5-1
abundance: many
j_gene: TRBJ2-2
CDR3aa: CASSWGQGNTGELFF
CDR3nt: TGCGCCAGCAGCTGGGGACAGGGCAACACCGGGGAGCTGTTTTTT

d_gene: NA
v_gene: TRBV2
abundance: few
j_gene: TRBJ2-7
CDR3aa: CASSTPLGYNEQYF
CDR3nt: TGTGCCAGCAGTACCCCCCTTGGGTATAACGAGCAGTACTTC

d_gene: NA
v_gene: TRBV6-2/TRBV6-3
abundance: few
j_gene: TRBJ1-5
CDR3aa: CASSYRLNDNQPQHF
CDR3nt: TGTGCCAGCAGTTACCGCCTGAATGACAATCAGCCCCAGCATTTT

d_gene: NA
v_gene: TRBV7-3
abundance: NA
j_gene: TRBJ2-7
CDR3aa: CASSTGRWAAYDEQYF
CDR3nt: TGTGCCAGCAGCACGGGGAGATGGGCAGCTTACGACGAGCAGTACTTC

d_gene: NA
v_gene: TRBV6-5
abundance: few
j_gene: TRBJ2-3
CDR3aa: CASSYGGIAEDTQYF
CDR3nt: TGTGCCAGCAGTTACGGGGGGATAGCGGAAGATACGCAGTATTTT

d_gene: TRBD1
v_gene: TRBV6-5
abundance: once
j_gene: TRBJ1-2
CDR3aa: CATGQGVLGGYTF
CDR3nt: TGTGCCACCGGACAGGGAGTTCTAGGTGGCTACACCTTC

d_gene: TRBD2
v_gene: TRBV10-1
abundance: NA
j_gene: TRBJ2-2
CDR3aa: CASSEFGLAGNTGELFF
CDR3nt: TGCGCCAGCAGTGAGTTTGGACTAGCGGGGAACACCGGGGAGCTGTTTTTT

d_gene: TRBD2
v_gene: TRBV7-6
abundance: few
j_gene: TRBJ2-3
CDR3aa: CASSLASGGMDTQYF
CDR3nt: TGTGCCAGCAGCTTAGCTAGCGGGGGGATGGATACGCAGTATTTT

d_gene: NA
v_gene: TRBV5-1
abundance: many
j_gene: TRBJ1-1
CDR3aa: CASRLATEAFF
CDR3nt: TGCGCCAGCAGGCTAGCTACTGAAGCTTTCTTT

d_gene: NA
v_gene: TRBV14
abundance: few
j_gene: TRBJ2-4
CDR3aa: CASSPTTGRAKNIQYF
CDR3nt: TGTGCCAGCAGCCCTACTACAGGGAGAGCCAAAAACATTCAGTACTTC

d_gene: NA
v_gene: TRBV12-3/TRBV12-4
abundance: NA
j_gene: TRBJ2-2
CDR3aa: CASSLKQYNTGELFF
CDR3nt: TGTGCCAGCAGTTTGAAGCAGTACAACACCGGGGAGCTGTTTTTT

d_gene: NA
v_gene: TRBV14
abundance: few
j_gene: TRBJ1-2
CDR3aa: CASSLSDISGYTF
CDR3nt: TGTGCCAGCAGCCTCTCTGACATTTCTGGCTACACCTTC

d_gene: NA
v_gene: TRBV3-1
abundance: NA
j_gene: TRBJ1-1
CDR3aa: CASSQNPHSDTEAFF
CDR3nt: TGTGCCAGCAGCCAAAATCCCCACTCGGACACGGAAGCTTTCTTT

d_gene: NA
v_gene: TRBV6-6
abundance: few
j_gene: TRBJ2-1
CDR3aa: CASRDTPGRRRNEQFF
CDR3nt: TGTGCCAGCAGAGATACTCCGGGACGGCGGAGGAATGAGCAGTTCTTC

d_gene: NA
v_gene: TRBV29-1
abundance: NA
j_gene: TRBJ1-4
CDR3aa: CSVEAGLGTNEKLFF
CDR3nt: TGCAGCGTTGAGGCCGGATTGGGGACTAATGAAAAACTGTTTTTT

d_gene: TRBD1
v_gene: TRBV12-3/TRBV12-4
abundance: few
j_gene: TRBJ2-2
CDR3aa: CASRRGGQNAGELFF
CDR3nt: TGTGCCAGCAGACGAGGGGGCCAGAACGCCGGGGAGCTGTTTTTT

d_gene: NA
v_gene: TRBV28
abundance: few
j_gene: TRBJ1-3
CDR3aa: CASGGLYTIYF
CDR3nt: TGTGCCAGCGGAGGCCTCTACACCATATATTTT

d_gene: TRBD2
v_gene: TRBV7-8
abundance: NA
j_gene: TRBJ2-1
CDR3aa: CASSRGEASGNEQFF
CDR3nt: TGTGCCAGCAGCCGGGGCGAGGCTAGCGGGAATGAGCAGTTCTTC

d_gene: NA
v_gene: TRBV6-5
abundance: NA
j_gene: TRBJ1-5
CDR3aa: CASSYRDNHAQQPQHF
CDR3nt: TGTGCCAGCAGTTACCGGGACAATCACGCGCAACAGCCCCAGCATTTT